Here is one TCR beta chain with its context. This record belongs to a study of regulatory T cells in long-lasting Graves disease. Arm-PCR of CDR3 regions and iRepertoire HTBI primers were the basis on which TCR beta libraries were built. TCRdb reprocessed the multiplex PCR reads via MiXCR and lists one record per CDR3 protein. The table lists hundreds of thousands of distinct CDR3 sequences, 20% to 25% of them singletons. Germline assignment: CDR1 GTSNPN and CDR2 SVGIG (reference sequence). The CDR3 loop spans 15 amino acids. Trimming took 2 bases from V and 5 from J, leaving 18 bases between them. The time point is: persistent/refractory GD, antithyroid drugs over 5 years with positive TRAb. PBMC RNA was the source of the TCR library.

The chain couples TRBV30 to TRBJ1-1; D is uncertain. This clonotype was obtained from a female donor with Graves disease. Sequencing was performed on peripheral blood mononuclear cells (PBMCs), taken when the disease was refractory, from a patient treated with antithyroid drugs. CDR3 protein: CAWSHQDVRGTEAFF. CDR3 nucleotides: TGTGCCTGGAGTCACCAGGACGTCCGAGGGACTGAAGCTTTCTTT.